This TCR beta chain was found in a study of blood T cell repertoires in COVID-19. The germline CDR1 and CDR2 sequences are SGHAT and FQNNGV. This CDR3 has 12 amino acids. V lost 5 bases, J lost 11 bases, and 10 bases lay in between. Using immunoSEQ multiplex PCR, the repertoire was profiled, and TCRdb retains in-frame clones only, with some absent. The sample lists under 300,000 clones, 75% to 90% occurring once. V is TRBV11-2 and J is TRBJ1-6; D is perhaps TRBD1 (5 bases). Source material: peripheral blood. The clonotype comes from a woman between 70 and 85 years old with acute or convalescent COVID-19. In nucleotides, the CDR3 is TGTGCCAGCAGCCGAGGACATCCACCCCTCCACTTT. Its protein product is CASSRGHPPLHF.